This T cell receptor beta chain was found in a study of blood T cells in healthy people across ages. The CDR3 covers 14 residues. Germline lookup yields CDR1 ENHRY and CDR2 SYGVKD. Using a J-beta primer mix together with a sample-barcoded 5' primer, a second PCR was run for about 6 to 11 cycles. TCRdb reanalysed the 5' RACE reads using MiXCR and keeps one entry per CDR3 protein. The sample yields 800,000 to 950,000 distinct CDR3 sequences, around 29% seen once. This clonotype occurred a few times. This may stem from a read error, because a much larger clone lies one nucleotide away. This sample also belongs to another study, concerning T cells of mothers and their children.

Material for sequencing was blood. The source is a woman in her forties in good health. The genes are TRBV10-3 and TRBJ2-7; 7 positions match TRBD1. CDR3 in DNA: TGTGCCGTCAGTATCGGACAGGTCTCCTACGAGCAGTACTTC. It encodes CAVSIGQVSYEQYF.